This entry is about one T cell receptor beta chain. Its cognate antigen is unknown. The CDR3 totals 15 residues. Germline lookup yields CDR1 LNHDA and CDR2 SQIVND (reference sequence). J lost 5 bases, V lost 5 bases, and 10 bases had no gene match. This table comes from immunoSEQ multiplex PCR, and its TCRdb copy is limited to in-frame clones, with some not included. The sample yields about 1.1 million clones, about four fifths seen once. The entry originates in a study of shared clonotypes between healthy human individuals. General study results and limits: Rarefaction revealed incomplete sorted-subset sequencing despite large depth.

This chain uses TRBV19 with TRBJ1-1, with 8 bases identical to TRBD1. The receptor was isolated from a man younger than 35 in good health. Some clones in this sample may be carry-over from other donors' samples. The specimen was memory CD4+ T cells from PBMCs. Sample subset: CD45RA-negative fraction. Here the CDR3 reads CASSPIDRGRTEAFF. In DNA, the CDR3 is TGTGCCAGTAGTCCCATCGACAGGGGTCGGACTGAAGCTTTCTTT. The complete variable domain, with remaining parts taken from reference TRBV19 and TRBJ1-1, reads DGGITQSPKYLFRKEGQNVTLSCEQNLNHDAMYWYRQDPGQGLRLIYYSQIVNDFQKGDIAEGYSVSREKKESFPLTVTSAQKNPTAFYLCASSPIDRGRTEAFFGQGTRLTVV.